The 13 T cell receptor beta chains below come from one sample, sequenced in a study of blood T cell repertoires in COVID-19. Libraries were prepared by immunoSEQ multiplex PCR; TCRdb keeps only in-frame clonotypes and omits some of them. This repertoire shows 250,000 to 300,000 clones, approximately 91% found once; its top ten account for less than 1%. The material sequenced was peripheral blood. These TCRs come from a woman between 35 and 50 years old who had recovered from COVID-19.

Here the CDR3 reads CASSHDLWGVIQYF. CDR3 DNA sequence: TGTGCCAGCAGCCATGACCTGTGGGGAGTCATTCAGTACTTC. The chain couples TRBV3-1 (or the pseudogene TRBV3-2) to TRBJ2-4, with D possibly matching TRBD2 (5 bases). CDR3 size: 14 residues. In germline, CDR1 is LGHDT, CDR2 YNNKEL (reference sequence). Trimming shortened V by 3 bases and J by 9 bases, and 15 bases separated the two germline ends.

A few counts support this clone. The rearrangement joins TRBV3-1 (or the pseudogene TRBV3-2) to TRBJ1-3, with D maybe TRBD1 (5 bases). The CDR3 is made up of 15 amino acids. V was shortened by 2 bases and J by 0 bases, with 8 bases between the two germline ends. Germline loops: CDR1 LGHDT, CDR2 YNNKEL (reference sequence). CDR3 sequence (DNA): TGTGCCAGCAGCCAACCGACAGTCTCTGGAAACACCATATATTTT. Encoded protein: CASSQPTVSGNTIYF.

This rearrangement joins TRBV27 to TRBJ1-6, with D possibly being TRBD1 (5 bases). This CDR3 spans 15 amino acids. The germline V and J ends were trimmed by 4 bases and 0 bases, with 7 bases remaining between them. Germline CDR1 MNHEY, CDR2 SMNVEV (reference sequence). CDR3 protein: CASSSTVSYNSPLHF. Written as DNA, the CDR3 is TGTGCCAGCAGTTCGACAGTCTCCTATAATTCACCCCTCCACTTT.

A single count supports this clone. The chain has TRBV19 and TRBJ2-7, with 10 nucleotides matching TRBD2. The CDR3 length is 14 residues. Germline CDR1 is LNHDA and CDR2 is SQIVND (reference sequence). Losses at the gene ends were 6 bases for V and 6 bases for J; bases not matched to a gene: 8. The CDR3 DNA follows: TGTGCCAGTAGACCGACTAGCGGGTTAGGCGAGCAGTACTTC. The encoded protein is CASRPTSGLGEQYF. The entire variable domain, with the rest obtained from reference TRBV19 and TRBJ2-7, is as follows: DGGITQSPKYLFRKEGQNVTLSCEQNLNHDAMYWYRQDPGQGLRLIYYSQIVNDFQKGDIAEGYSVSREKKESFPLTVTSAQKNPTAFYLCASRPTSGLGEQYFGPGTRLTVT.

The chain is built from TRBV11-3 and TRBJ2-3, with D perhaps matching TRBD2 (6 bases). The CDR3 loop spans 14 amino acids. V was pared by 4 bases and J by 2 bases, with 10 bases between. The germline V gene encodes CDR1 SGHNT and CDR2 YENEEA. The DNA of the CDR3 is TGTGCCAGCAGCTCCGGGAGACTCACAGATACGCAGTATTTT. Translated: CASSSGRLTDTQYF.

This chain joins TRBV5-1 and TRBJ2-2; possibly TRBD2 for D (6 bases). The germline V gene has CDR1 SGHRS and CDR2 YFSETQ. V lost 4 bases and J 6 bases, leaving 19 bases between the germline ends. The CDR3 sequence is 16 residues long. CDR3 nucleotide sequence: TGCGCCAGCAGCCCCGGGACTCATAACCTGCCCGGGGAGCTGTTTTTT. It yields the protein CASSPGTHNLPGELFF.

The gene calls are TRBV18 and TRBJ1-1; possible D gene TRBD1, 6 bases. CDR3 length: 16 amino acids. Germline V gives CDR1 KGHSH, CDR2 LQKENI. V lost 4 bases and J 1 base, leaving 16 bases between the germline ends. This CDR3 reads CASSRGGGQRNTEAFF. The CDR3 nucleotides read TGTGCCAGCTCACGCGGGGGCGGGCAAAGGAACACTGAAGCTTTCTTT.

The chain combines TRBV5-4 with TRBJ2-1; no clear D. Germline V gives CDR1 SGHNT, CDR2 YYREEE (reference sequence). There are 15 residues in the CDR3. V lost 2 bases and J 2 bases, leaving 11 bases between the germline ends. In nucleotides, the CDR3 is TGTGCCAGCAGCTTTGATCGGAGTCCCTACAATGAGCAGTTCTTC. Protein sequence: CASSFDRSPYNEQFF.

The genes are TRBV3-1 (or the pseudogene TRBV3-2) and TRBJ2-7, with 8 bases matching TRBD2. The CDR3 covers 14 residues. V lost 1 base and J lost 6; bases outside the gene matches: 5. Germline V gives CDR1 LGHDT, CDR2 YNNKEL (reference sequence). The CDR3 region is CASSQGREGIEQYF. CDR3 nucleotide sequence: TGTGCCAGCAGCCAAGGCCGGGAGGGGATCGAGCAGTACTTC.

The chain employs TRBV6-5 and TRBJ2-5; D is uncertain. CDR1 MNHEY and CDR2 SVGAGI come from the germline V gene. The CDR3 is made up of 13 amino acids. The germline V and J ends were trimmed by 6 bases and 2 bases, with 10 bases remaining between them. CDR3 nucleotide sequence: TGTGCCAGCAGCCTCCCCCAGCAAGAGACCCAGTACTTC. Its protein is CASSLPQQETQYF.

This rearrangement joins TRBV4-1 to TRBJ2-1; D remains unclear. The CDR3 runs to 15 residues. The germline gives CDR1 MGHRA, CDR2 YSYEKL. Deletions cut 1 base from V and 2 bases from J, with 9 bases between. CDR3 protein: CASSQVMAPYNEQFF. For the CDR3, the DNA is TGCGCCAGCAGCCAAGTGATGGCCCCCTACAATGAGCAGTTCTTC.

The chain combines TRBV5-1 with TRBJ1-6; D might be TRBD1 (6 bases). The germline V gene has CDR1 SGHRS and CDR2 YFSETQ. The V and J ends lost 2 bases and 7 bases respectively, with 10 bases between them. CDR3 length: 14 residues. CDR3 sequence (DNA): TGCGCCAGCAGCTTTGGACAGAGCAATTCACCCCTCCACTTT. Translation: CASSFGQSNSPLHF.

For the CDR3, the DNA is TGTGCCAGCAGTTACGCGGAGACAACTAATGAAAAACTGTTTTTT. This translates into CASSYAETTNEKLFF. This rearrangement joins TRBV6-2 or TRBV6-3 to TRBJ1-4; D remains unclear. The CDR3 contains 15 residues. CDR1 MNHEY and CDR2 SVGEGT come from the germline V gene. The germline V and J ends were trimmed by 2 bases and 0 bases, with 7 bases remaining between them.